The text below deals with one TCR beta chain. Its specificity is unknown. The CDR3 length is 12 residues. Between the trimmed V and J ends, which lost 2 bases and 8 bases, there was a span of 9 bases. Germline assignment: CDR1 SEHNR and CDR2 FQNEAQ (reference sequence). This record belongs to a study of T cell responses to AZD1222 COVID-19 vaccine. General study findings and limits: Receipt of two AZD1222 doses was followed by a rise in Spike-specific TCR breadth and depth. Just six AZD1222 recipients tested seropositive at baseline. Clonal diversity may have been underestimated, and the donors were mostly white British, with more females than males. Repertoire sampling was restricted to post-peak T cell response timepoints.

Clones were read by immunoSEQ multiplex PCR, and TCRdb kept only the in-frame ones, dropping some. The data contain under 95,000 clones, approximately 89% of them seen just once; the ten biggest clones take up over 2%. The material was peripheral blood, obtained on day 0 of AZD1222 vaccination. The rearrangement uses TRBV7-9 and TRBJ1-2; no clear D gene. The clonotype comes from an adult in good health. This CDR3 reads CASSLPSFGYTF. The CDR3 DNA follows: TGTGCCAGCAGCTTACCCTCCTTCGGCTACACCTTC.